This T cell receptor (beta chain) was observed in a study of cytomegalovirus exposure and HLA in healthy donors. Per germline, CDR1 SGHNT and CDR2 YENEEA. Trimming took off 4 bases at V and 8 bases at J, with 14 bases between the two ends. CDR3 length equals 14 residues. The study ran its PCR with 60 Vbeta and 13 Jbeta primers. This table comes from immunoSEQ multiplex PCR, and its TCRdb copy is limited to in-frame clones, with some not included. The sample records approximately 110,000 clones, around 15% being singletons. This clonotype was sampled from a female donor in good health and CMV-seronegative. Sequenced input: PBMCs. J is TRBJ1-4 and V is TRBV11-3, with D unclear. The CDR3 is CASSYPGKEEKLFF. In DNA form, the CDR3 reads TGTGCCAGCAGCTACCCGGGGAAAGAAGAAAAACTGTTTTTT.